The 3 T cell receptor beta chains reported below all come from one sample, sequenced in a study of response to subunit inactivated influenza vaccine. TCRdb called the RT-PCR reads again in MiXCR, with one record for every CDR3 protein. The sample includes around 790,000 distinct CDR3 sequences, over 20% of them seen just once. The specimen comprised PBMCs from blood, sampled around 5 days after vaccination. These receptors were collected from a man aged 45-60 years who received an inactivated influenza vaccine.

V gene TRBV4-3 combines with J gene TRBJ2-6; no clear D gene. V lost 0 bases and J 2 bases, leaving 2 bases between the germline ends. The CDR3 is 14 residues long. Germline V gene data show CDR1 as LGHNA and CDR2 as YSLEER. The CDR3 region has the DNA TGCGCCAGCAGCCAAGACCCTGGGGCCAACGTCCTGACTTTC. Its translation: CASSQDPGANVLTF.

This clonotype appeared a few times. CDR3 sequence (DNA): TGTGCCAGCAGCACACTGACCTACAATGAGCAGTTCTTC. Protein product: CASSTLTYNEQFF. The chain uses TRBV9 and TRBJ2-1; the D is unclear. The CDR3 is 13 amino acids. From germline, CDR1 is SGDLS and CDR2 YYNGEE. V lost 4 bases and J lost 2, with 7 bases in between.

The chain combines TRBV5-6 with TRBJ1-4, with a possible D match to TRBD1 (5 bases). V was clipped by 1 base and J by 5 bases, with 12 bases between them. This CDR3 is 15 amino acids long. CDR1 SGHDT and CDR2 YYEEEE come from the germline V gene. DNA for the CDR3: TGTGCCAGCAGCTTGACGGGACGGCAGAATGAAAAACTGTTTTTT. This codes for CASSLTGRQNEKLFF.